This T cell receptor beta chain appears in the sequencing data of a study of blood T cell repertoires in COVID-19. At the level of the study: Researchers got acute and convalescent COVID-19 samples from the United States, Italy and Spain. In each case, the material was cDNA or gDNA derived from T cells, B-cell-depleted T cells, or PBMCs.

Authors' analysis steps: Researchers report that nucleated cell counts were estimated from reference gene primer amplification. Data came from immunoSEQ multiplex PCR; TCRdb stores just in-frame clones and leaves some out. V and J calls and clone size are given by that table; D and trimming were obtained from the DNA. The table lists over 150,000 clones, roughly 88% of them singletons. It was during active infection that Seattle patients were enrolled and then longitudinally followed. Trimming cost V 5 bases and J 1 base, with 8 bases left between them. Germline V CDR1 and CDR2: KGHSH, LQKENI. This CDR3 has 13 residues.

The sequence derives from a man aged 45-60 years with COVID-19, enrolled during active disease. This rearrangement joins TRBV18 to TRBJ1-1, with D possibly TRBD1 on 6 matching bases. The sequencing sample was made of peripheral blood. The CDR3 here is CASSGQKNTEAFF. DNA for the CDR3: TGTGCCAGCTCAGGACAGAAGAACACTGAAGCTTTCTTT.